This entry is about one T cell receptor (beta chain). Its antigen is unidentified. Reverse transcribing all isolated RNA meant expressed TCRB transcripts were sequenced. TCRdb's copy holds only in-frame clones and misses some; the assay was immunoSEQ multiplex PCR. The sample contains under 300,000 clones, around 24% of which appear only once. This sample was taken from a study of beta chain features in type 1 diabetes. Germline lookup yields CDR1 SGHDN and CDR2 FVKESK. V lost 2 bases to trimming and J lost 0 bases, with 16 bases between them. This CDR3 has 17 residues. Via the markers CD45RO/CCR7/CD25/CD127/CD95/CD27, stem cell-like memory, regulatory, central memory and naive CD4+ cells were sorted. Findings and limits, study-wide: Within each of all four CD4+ subsets, Type 1 diabetes patients had TCRB CDR3s that were moderately but significantly shorter.

The V gene is TRBV14, the J gene TRBJ1-1; D gene uncertain. The receptor was derived from a woman in her 30s with type 1 diabetes. Sequenced: naive CD4+ T cells from blood. This CDR3 is CASSQTPSSRVNTEAFF. As DNA, the CDR3 is TGTGCCAGCAGCCAAACTCCCTCCTCGAGGGTGAACACTGAAGCTTTCTTT.